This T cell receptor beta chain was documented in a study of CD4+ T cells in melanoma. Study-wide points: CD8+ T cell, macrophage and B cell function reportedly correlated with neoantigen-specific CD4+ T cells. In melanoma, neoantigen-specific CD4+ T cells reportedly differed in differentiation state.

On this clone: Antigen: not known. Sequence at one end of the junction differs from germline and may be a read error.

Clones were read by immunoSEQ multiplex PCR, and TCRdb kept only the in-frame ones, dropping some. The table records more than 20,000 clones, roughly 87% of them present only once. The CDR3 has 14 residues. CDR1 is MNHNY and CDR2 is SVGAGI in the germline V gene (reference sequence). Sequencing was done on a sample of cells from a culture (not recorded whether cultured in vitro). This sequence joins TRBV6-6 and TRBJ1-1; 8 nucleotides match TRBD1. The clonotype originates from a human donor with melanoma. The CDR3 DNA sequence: TGCGCCAGCAGTAGACAGGGGAGTGGCACTGAAGCTTTCTTT. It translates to CASSRQGSGTEAFF.